One TCR beta chain is described in this entry. Clones were sequenced by immunoSEQ multiplex PCR, and TCRdb holds only the in-frame ones, with some missing. The sample shows approximately 92,000 clones, 91% of them seen only once. This record belongs to a study of T cell responses to AZD1222 COVID-19 vaccine. Germline CDR1 and CDR2: SGDLS and YYNGEE. Losses at the gene ends were 0 bases for V and 5 bases for J; bases not matched to a gene: 1. This CDR3 is 15 amino acids long. V and J are TRBV9 and TRBJ1-5; 11 nucleotides align to TRBD1. The sequencing here drew on peripheral blood, taken on day 0 of AZD1222 vaccination. This TCR was sampled from an adult in good health. DNA for the CDR3: TGTGCCAGCAGCGTAGAGGGACAGGGGGATCAGCCCCAGCATTTT. This translates into CASSVEGQGDQPQHF.